This T cell receptor (beta chain) was sequenced for a study of technical replicates of blood from four donors. The repertoire was sequenced with immunoSEQ multiplex PCR; TCRdb's copy has only in-frame clones and lacks some. In the table there are almost 85,000 clones, about 97% of which are singletons. The specimen sequenced was T cells isolated from PBMCs. The TCR comes from a human donor in good health.

The CDR3 nucleotides are TGCGCCAGCAGCCAGCGGGGACGGACGAACACTGAAGCTTTCTTT. It yields the protein CASSQRGRTNTEAFF. The chain combines TRBV4-1 with TRBJ1-1; weak D call: TRBD1 (5 bases). Germline V lookup: CDR1 MGHRA, CDR2 YSYEKL. V was clipped by 3 bases and J by 1 base, with 12 bases between them. CDR3 length: 15 residues.